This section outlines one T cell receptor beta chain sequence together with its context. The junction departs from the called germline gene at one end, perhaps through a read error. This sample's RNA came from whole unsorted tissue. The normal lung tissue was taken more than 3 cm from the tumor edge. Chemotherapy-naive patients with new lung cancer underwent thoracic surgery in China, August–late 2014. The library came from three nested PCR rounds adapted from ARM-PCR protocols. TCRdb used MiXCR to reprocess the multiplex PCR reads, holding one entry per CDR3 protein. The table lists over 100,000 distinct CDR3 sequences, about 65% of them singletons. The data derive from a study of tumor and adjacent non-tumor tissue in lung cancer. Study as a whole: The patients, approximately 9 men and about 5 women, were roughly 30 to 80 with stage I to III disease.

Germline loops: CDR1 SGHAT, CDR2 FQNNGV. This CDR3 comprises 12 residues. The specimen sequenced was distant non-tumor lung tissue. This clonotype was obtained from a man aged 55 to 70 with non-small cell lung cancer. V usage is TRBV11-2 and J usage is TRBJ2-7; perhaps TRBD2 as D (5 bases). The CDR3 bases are TGTGTCAGCGGCTTAGGAGTGCACGAGCAGTACTTC. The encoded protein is CVSGLGVHEQYF.